These 23 T cell receptor beta chains share one sample of origin, sequenced in a study of T cell changes during pregnancy in multiple sclerosis. The repertoire was sequenced with immunoSEQ multiplex PCR; TCRdb's copy has only in-frame clones and lacks some. This sample carries around 43,000 clones, 89% of them seen once, and the ten largest clones take approximately 1.1%. The source was CD4+ T cells from peripheral blood mononuclear cells, collected in the first trimester of pregnancy. These receptors all come from a female donor with multiple sclerosis, enrolled in a pregnancy study.

The chain uses TRBV5-1 and TRBJ2-6, with a tentative D call TRBD1 (6 bases). Germline-derived CDR1 and CDR2 are SGHRS and YFSETQ. The CDR3 has 16 amino acids. Trimming cost V 2 bases and J 4 bases, with 13 bases left between them. CDR3 sequence (DNA): TGCGCCAGCAGCTTACAGGGTTCTGGCGGGGCCAACGTCCTGACTTTC. Its translation is CASSLQGSGGANVLTF.

The chain links TRBV5-1 to TRBJ1-1; D uncertain. This CDR3 comprises 16 residues. Germline CDR1 is SGHRS and CDR2 is YFSETQ. V lost 1 base to trimming and J lost 5 bases, with 18 bases between them. CDR3 DNA sequence: TGCGCCAGCAGCTTGCCGCCACTTCGGCGGGAGACTGAAGCTTTCTTT. This codes for CASSLPPLRRETEAFF.

This clone occurred once. This chain joins TRBV5-1 and TRBJ2-5; 11 nucleotides match TRBD2. In germline, CDR1 is SGHRS, CDR2 YFSETQ. CDR3 size: 13 residues. The trim removed 4 bases at V and 7 bases at J, leaving 3 bases unmatched. The CDR3 nucleotides are TGCGCCAGCAGCCCCGGACTAGCGGGGACCCAGTACTTC. This codes for CASSPGLAGTQYF. The full variable domain, in which reference TRBV5-1 and TRBJ2-5 provide the parts outside the CDR3, is KAGVTQTPRYLIKTRGQQVTLSCSPISGHRSVSWYQQTPGQGLQFLFEYFSETQRNKGNFPGRFSGRQFSNSRSEMNVSTLELGDSALYLCASSPGLAGTQYFGPGTRLLVL.

V and J are TRBV30 and TRBJ1-4; D perhaps matches TRBD1 (5 bases). V lost 1 base and J 8 bases, leaving 11 bases between the germline ends. This CDR3 is 13 amino acids long. The germline V gene encodes CDR1 GTSNPN and CDR2 SVGIG (reference sequence). CDR3 DNA: TGTGCCTGGAGTGGAGGGAGGGGAGAAAAACTGTTTTTT. Its protein is CAWSGGRGEKLFF.

This clone has a single count. CDR3 in DNA: TGTGCCAGCAGCTTAACAGGGACTAGCGGGAGGATTGAGAATGAGCAGTTCTTC. Protein sequence: CASSLTGTSGRIENEQFF. This chain joins TRBV7-8 and TRBJ2-1; 15 bases fit TRBD2. The germline gives CDR1 SGHVS, CDR2 FQNEAQ. The CDR3 is 18 amino acids. V was pared by 2 bases and J by 7 bases, with 9 bases of the junction left unmatched.

This clone was detected a few times. CDR3: CASRLELASYEQYF. The CDR3 DNA is TGTGCCAGCAGGCTGGAACTAGCATCCTACGAGCAGTACTTC. This chain uses TRBV6-6 with TRBJ2-7, with D perhaps matching TRBD2 (6 bases). With 6 bases removed from V and 1 base from J, the gap between germline ends came to 13 bases. Per germline, CDR1 MNHNY and CDR2 SVGAGI (reference sequence). The CDR3 totals 14 residues.

The V gene is TRBV5-1, the J gene TRBJ2-5, with TRBD1 identical over 8 bases. Germline V gives CDR1 SGHRS, CDR2 YFSETQ. The CDR3 totals 16 residues. After removal of 1 base from V and 4 bases from J, the junction contained 9 bases not matched to a gene. DNA for the CDR3: TGCGCCAGCAGCTTGTTAGGACAGGGTTTATCAGAGACCCAGTACTTC. It encodes CASSLLGQGLSETQYF.

In DNA form, the CDR3 reads TGTGCCAGCCGGAGGGGGGGTGGCTCTGGAAACACCATATATTTT. This translates into CASRRGGGSGNTIYF. The rearrangement links TRBV2 to TRBJ1-3, with D maybe TRBD1 (6 bases). The germline V and J ends were trimmed by 8 bases and 0 bases, with 14 bases remaining between them. Germline CDR1 and CDR2: SNHLY and FYNNEI. The CDR3 loop spans 15 amino acids.

The gene calls are TRBV21-1 and TRBJ2-7; TRBD2 is taken as the D call from the table, unchecked against the DNA. TRBV21-1 is a known pseudogene. CDR3 length: 16 residues. CDR3 bases: TGTGCCAGCAGCAAATTTTCGAGCGGGAGGCTCTACGAGCAGTACTTC. Its protein product is CASSKFSSGRLYEQYF.

The rearrangement uses TRBV18 and TRBJ2-5, with 9 positions matching TRBD2. V shed 5 bases and J 0 bases; nucleotides not matched to a gene: 4. The CDR3 extends over 15 amino acids. Germline-derived CDR1 and CDR2 are KGHSH and LQKENI. The CDR3 spells CASSKRLADQETQYF. CDR3 bases: TGTGCCAGCTCAAAGAGACTAGCGGACCAAGAGACCCAGTACTTC.

This clone has only one observation. The V and J genes are TRBV7-7 and TRBJ2-2, with D tentatively TRBD1 (5 bases). Trimming cost V 4 bases and J 3 bases, with 9 bases left between them. Germline lookup yields CDR1 SSHAT and CDR2 FNYEAQ (reference sequence). CDR3 length: 14 residues. The chain's CDR3 is CASSSGFDTGELFF. CDR3 coding DNA: TGTGCCAGCAGCTCAGGGTTCGACACCGGGGAGCTGTTTTTT.

This chain uses TRBV10-3 with TRBJ1-2; 7 nucleotides line up with TRBD1. CDR1 is ENHRY, CDR2 SYGVKD, per germline. There are 13 residues in the CDR3. The V and J ends lost 8 bases and 3 bases, in that order; junction bases with no gene match: 6. The CDR3 is CAIATGNYYGYTF. The CDR3 coding sequence is TGTGCCATCGCGACAGGGAACTACTATGGCTACACCTTC.

The chain carries TRBV5-4 and TRBJ2-1, with 10 bases that match TRBD2. There are 15 residues in the CDR3. V gave up 1 base and J gave up 9 bases; unmatched junction bases: 7. Germline V gene data show CDR1 as SGHNT and CDR2 as YYREEE (reference sequence). Here the CDR3 DNA reads TGTGCCAGCAGCTTGCCGCTAGCGGGAGCGGGTGAGCAGTTCTTC. Translation gives CASSLPLAGAGEQFF.

The J gene is TRBJ2-3, the V gene TRBV19; 11 bases line up with TRBD2. Losses at the gene ends were 7 bases for V and 6 bases for J; bases not matched to a gene: 6. CDR1 LNHDA and CDR2 SQIVND come from the germline V gene (reference sequence). The CDR3 length is 14 residues. The DNA of the CDR3 is TGTGCCAGTACGACTAGCGGGATGCAGGATACGCAGTATTTT. Protein sequence: CASTTSGMQDTQYF.

This chain uses TRBV6-4 with TRBJ2-1; 10 bases are a match to TRBD2. CDR1 and CDR2 from the germline V gene are MRHNA and SNTAGT. This CDR3 is 15 amino acids long. The V gene end was trimmed by 6 bases and the J gene end by 6 bases; junction bases not matched to a gene: 8. In nucleotides, the CDR3 is TGTGCCAGCAGCCGAGGGACTAGCGAGATCAATGAGCAGTTCTTC. Residues: CASSRGTSEINEQFF.

This chain links TRBV4-3 with TRBJ1-5; TRBD1 might be the D (5 bases). There are 16 residues in the CDR3. Between the trimmed V and J ends, which lost 1 base and 6 bases, there was a span of 16 bases. Germline V CDR1 and CDR2: LGHNA, YSLEER. The CDR3 is CASSQGRSGDPQPQHF. DNA for the CDR3: TGCGCCAGCAGCCAAGGGAGGTCGGGGGACCCTCAGCCCCAGCATTTT.

The V call is TRBV7-9, the J call TRBJ1-2; D not certain. Germline CDR1 reads SEHNR; CDR2 reads FQNEAQ (reference sequence). V was cut by 1 base and J by 9 bases, with 6 bases left in between. The CDR3 spans 11 residues. The CDR3 loop reads CASSLDERYTF. CDR3 sequence (DNA): TGTGCCAGCAGCTTAGATGAGCGCTACACCTTC. The whole variable domain, filled in from reference TRBV7-9 and TRBJ1-2, reads DTGVSQNPRHKITKRGQNVTFRCDPISEHNRLYWYRQTLGQGPEFLTYFQNEAQLEKSRLLSDRFSAERPKGSFSTLEIQRTEQGDSAMYLCASSLDERYTFGSGTRLTVV.

V is TRBV28 and J is TRBJ2-7; possible D gene TRBD1, 6 bases. The CDR3 runs to 15 residues. CDR1 MDHEN and CDR2 SYDVKM come from the germline V gene. The V gene lost 7 bases and the J gene lost 1 base, with 17 bases spanning the gap. This CDR3 is CASNANRDISYEQYF. CDR3 nucleotides: TGTGCCAGCAATGCTAACCGGGACATTTCCTACGAGCAGTACTTC.

The chain is built from TRBV27 and TRBJ1-4; a weak D match, TRBD1 (6 bases). Germline V CDR1 and CDR2: MNHEY, SMNVEV (reference sequence). Trimming pared 5 bases from V and 5 bases from J, leaving 12 bases between. The CDR3 covers 14 residues. The DNA of the CDR3 is TGTGCCAGCAGTCACGGACAGCCGAATGAAAAACTGTTTTTT. Translation gives CASSHGQPNEKLFF.

The chain combines TRBV5-1 with TRBJ2-2; D gene unclear. This CDR3 is 15 amino acids long. Germline V gene data show CDR1 as SGHRS and CDR2 as YFSETQ. Between the trimmed V and J ends, which lost 2 bases and 1 base, there was a span of 9 bases. The DNA for the CDR3 is TGCGCCAGCAGCTTATACAGCCAGAACACCGGGGAGCTGTTTTTT. Amino acid sequence: CASSLYSQNTGELFF. The whole variable domain, filled in from reference TRBV5-1 and TRBJ2-2, reads KAGVTQTPRYLIKTRGQQVTLSCSPISGHRSVSWYQQTPGQGLQFLFEYFSETQRNKGNFPGRFSGRQFSNSRSEMNVSTLELGDSALYLCASSLYSQNTGELFFGEGSRLTVL.

The chain recombines TRBV9 with TRBJ1-5, with TRBD1 matching 7 bases. V lost 0 bases to trimming and J lost 4 bases; unmatched junction nucleotides: 4. CDR1 and CDR2 from the germline V gene are SGDLS and YYNGEE. CDR3 length equals 15 residues. DNA for the CDR3: TGTGCCAGCAGCGTAGCGACAGGGCCTAATCAGCCCCAGCATTTT. Translated: CASSVATGPNQPQHF.

The sample holds a few counts of this clone. The rearrangement joins TRBV5-1 to TRBJ1-2; D is ambiguous. This CDR3 is built from 15 residues. Germline CDR1 reads SGHRS; CDR2 reads YFSETQ. The V end lost 4 bases, the J end lost 14 bases, and 27 bases lay between the germline ends. The CDR3 reads CASSPEPEPLPAGTF. CDR3 in DNA: TGCGCCAGCAGCCCGGAGCCGGAACCTCTTCCCGCGGGGACCTTC.

The chain is built from TRBV21-1 and TRBJ1-2; the table calls TRBD1, which could not be checked here. TRBV21-1 counts as a pseudogene. CDR3 size: 18 residues. CDR3 in DNA: TGTGCCAGCATGGCGGGGATGGACAGGCATTTTGGCGACTATGGCTACACCTTC. It specifies CASMAGMDRHFGDYGYTF.